This paragraph reports one T cell receptor beta chain. These data originate in a study of Graves' ophthalmopathy and Graves' hyperthyroidism. Looking at the study overall: The blood sample was drawn at first diagnosis and before any treatment.

Hyperthyroidism cases were recent diagnoses of under 2 months' duration in people aged 18 to 65. Trimming removed 2 bases from V and 3 bases from J, with 11 bases in between. CDR3 length equals 14 residues. The germline V gene encodes CDR1 MGHRA and CDR2 YSYEKL. RNA transcripts were the template, and TCR beta CDR3 regions were amplified from them. RT-PCR was first run with HTBI primers, then multiplex PCR in a second round. TCRdb used MiXCR to reprocess the multiplex PCR reads, holding one entry per CDR3 protein. Of roughly 610,000 distinct CDR3 sequences in the sample, about a fifth are singletons; the top ten hold 7.1%.

The V gene is TRBV4-1, the J gene TRBJ2-7; D possibly corresponds to TRBD2 (5 bases). The sequenced sample consisted of peripheral blood. The source is a woman aged 18-35 years with stable Graves' hyperthyroidism. Some clones in this sample may be carry-over from other donors' samples. The CDR3 loop reads CASSQSTGNYEQYF. In DNA, the CDR3 is TGCGCCAGCAGCCAATCCACCGGGAACTACGAGCAGTACTTC.